The sequence of this T cell receptor (beta chain) was determined in a study of blood T cell repertoires in COVID-19. Sequencing was performed with immunoSEQ multiplex PCR; in TCRdb, only in-frame clones are kept and a portion is missing. The sample includes around 300,000 clones, approximately 83% of them seen just once. There are 15 residues in the CDR3. Germline CDR1 and CDR2: KGHSH and LQKENI. V was shortened by 6 bases and J by 0 bases, with 14 bases between the two germline ends. This clone was observed a single time. The V and J genes are TRBV18 and TRBJ1-2; a weak D match, TRBD1 (5 bases). The sequenced sample was peripheral blood. This sequence was found in a woman in her seventies with acute or convalescent COVID-19. In DNA, the CDR3 is TGTGCCAGCTCCGAGATGACAGCAGCTAACTATGGCTACACCTTC. It yields the protein CASSEMTAANYGYTF. The complete variable domain, with remaining parts taken from reference TRBV18 and TRBJ1-2, reads NAGVMQNPRHLVRRRGQEARLRCSPMKGHSHVYWYRQLPEEGLKFMVYLQKENIIDESGMPKERFSAEFPKEGPSILRIQQVVRGDSAAYFCASSEMTAANYGYTFGSGTRLTVV.